This T cell receptor (beta chain) was captured in a study of CD8 T cells in ankylosing spondylitis. Study results and limitations: A TCR beta motif made of fewer than ten highly homologous variants seemed typical of ankylosing spondylitis blood.

Making the TCR beta libraries involved quantitative 5'-RACE with molecular barcodes. MiXCR, applied by TCRdb to the 5' RACE reads, yields one record per CDR3 protein. Of 800,000 to 900,000 distinct CDR3 sequences in the sample, approximately 10% were seen once. The V end lost 3 bases, the J end lost 0 bases, and 2 bases lay between the germline ends. Germline CDR1 KGHDR, CDR2 SFDVKD. The CDR3 totals 13 residues. This clonotype was detected only a few times. Its antigen remains unidentified. The material sequenced was blood, either unsorted or a sorted T cell fraction (not recorded which). The clonotype was recovered from a male donor with ankylosing spondylitis. V is TRBV24-1 and J is TRBJ1-5, with D unresolved. CDR3 DNA: TGTGCCACCAGTGATAATAGCAATCAGCCCCAGCATTTT. It codes for CATSDNSNQPQHF.